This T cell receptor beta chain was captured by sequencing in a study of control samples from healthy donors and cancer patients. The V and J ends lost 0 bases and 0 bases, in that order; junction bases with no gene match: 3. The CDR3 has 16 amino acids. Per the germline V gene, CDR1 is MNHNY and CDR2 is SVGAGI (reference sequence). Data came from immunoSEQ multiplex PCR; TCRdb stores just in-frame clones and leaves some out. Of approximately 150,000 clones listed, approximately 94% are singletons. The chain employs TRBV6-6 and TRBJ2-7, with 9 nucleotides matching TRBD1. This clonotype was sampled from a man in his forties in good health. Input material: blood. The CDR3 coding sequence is TGTGCCAGCAGTTACTCCGGGACAGGGAGCTCCTACGAGCAGTACTTC. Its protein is CASSYSGTGSSYEQYF.